This T cell receptor beta chain was profiled in a study of cytomegalovirus exposure and HLA in healthy donors. PCR primers comprised 60 Vbeta and 13 Jbeta primers. Repertoires were generated with immunoSEQ multiplex PCR, while TCRdb's copy carries only in-frame clones and drops some. The data contain around 200,000 clones, more than 75% of them seen just once; the ten biggest clones take up 2.7%. Germline V CDR1 and CDR2: SQVTM, ANQGSEA. The CDR3 spans 17 residues. V lost 0 bases to trimming and J lost 3 bases, with 20 bases between them. V gene TRBV29-1 combines with J gene TRBJ1-1, with D possibly TRBD1 on 5 matching bases. What was sequenced was PBMCs. This receptor was taken from a woman between 35 and 50 years old in good health and CMV-seronegative. The CDR3 DNA sequence: TGCAGCGTTGAAGATCTTGGAAGGGGCGCTGGGGACACTGAAGCTTTCTTT. It encodes CSVEDLGRGAGDTEAFF. Combining the CDR3 with reference TRBV29-1 and TRBJ1-1 gives the whole variable domain SAVISQKPSRDICQRGTSLTIQCQVDSQVTMMFWYRQQPGQSLTLIATANQGSEATYESGFVIDKFPISRPNLTFSTLTVSNMSPEDSSIYLCSVEDLGRGAGDTEAFFGQGTRLTVV.